This is a list of T cell receptor beta chains from one sample in a study of cytomegalovirus exposure and HLA in healthy donors. Here immunoSEQ multiplex PCR was the method, and the copy in TCRdb shows in-frame clones only, minus some. The sample lists roughly 200,000 clones, over 80% occurring once. Sequenced sample: PBMCs. All receptors derive from a man aged 25-45 years in good health and CMV-seronegative. CDR3s include the opening cysteine and the closing phenylalanine or tryptophan. A D gene is named only where the DNA matches it firmly. The size field is filled for only some rows; it gives once, few, many or a size class.

v_call	clone_size	j_call	d_call	cdr3_aa	cdr3_nt
TRBV28	few	TRBJ1-5	TRBD1	CASSTGGEGAGQPQHF	TGTGCCAGCAGTACGGGGGGGGAGGGGGCTGGACAGCCCCAGCATTTT
TRBV28	NA	TRBJ2-2	TRBD1	CASSPGQGSGGELFF	TGTGCCAGCAGTCCAGGACAGGGCTCGGGCGGGGAGCTGTTTTTT
TRBV7-9	NA	TRBJ2-1	TRBD1	CASSVAGGNGQFF	TGTGCCAGTTCGGTAGCAGGGGGCAATGGGCAGTTCTTC
TRBV7-6	NA	TRBJ2-3	TRBD2	CASQRGVSTDTQYF	TGTGCCAGCCAGCGGGGGGTTAGCACAGATACGCAGTATTTT
TRBV4-1	NA	TRBJ2-7	NA	CASSHDLGAYEQYF	TGCGCCAGCAGCCATGACCTCGGGGCCTACGAGCAGTACTTC
TRBV6-6	NA	TRBJ2-7	TRBD1	CASSSGQVAPGDEQYF	TGTGCCAGCAGTTCCGGACAGGTGGCCCCCGGGGACGAGCAGTACTTC
TRBV18	NA	TRBJ1-1	TRBD1	CASSRDRDTEAFF	TGTGCCAGCTCAAGGGACAGGGACACTGAAGCTTTCTTT
TRBV2	NA	TRBJ2-4	NA	CASSEAPGLAIAKNIQYF	TGTGCCAGCAGTGAAGCGCCAGGTCTGGCCATAGCCAAAAACATTCAGTACTTC
TRBV7-2	NA	TRBJ2-5	NA	CASSLTGEGETQYF	TGTGCCAGCAGCTTAACGGGAGAAGGGGAGACCCAGTACTTC
TRBV11-2	NA	TRBJ2-7	TRBD2	CASSSRGGGSYEQYF	TGTGCCAGCAGCTCCCGCGGGGGGGGCTCCTACGAGCAGTACTTC
TRBV7-2	NA	TRBJ2-1	TRBD1	CASSRRQGSQFF	TGTGCCAGCAGCCGCCGACAGGGGTCCCAGTTCTTC
TRBV21-1	NA	TRBJ2-7	NA	CASRSEQYF	TGTGCCAGCAGATCCGAGCAGTACTTC
TRBV5-4	NA	TRBJ2-2	TRBD2	CASSGTLGLAVTNTGELFF	TGTGCCAGCAGCGGGACACTGGGACTAGCGGTAACAAACACCGGGGAGCTGTTTTTT
TRBV30	NA	TRBJ1-2	TRBD1	CAWSVPPGQGYGYTF	TGTGCCTGGAGTGTACCCCCCGGACAGGGCTATGGCTACACCTTC
TRBV4-1	NA	TRBJ1-1	NA	CASSQGRQLEAFF	TGCGCCAGCAGCCAAGGCCGACAGCTTGAAGCTTTCTTT
TRBV27	NA	TRBJ2-3	NA	CASSSKTTTDTQYF	TGTGCCAGCAGTTCAAAGACTACCACAGATACGCAGTATTTT
TRBV5-1	NA	TRBJ2-7	NA	CASSLFSGDLYEQYF	TGCGCCAGCAGCTTGTTTTCAGGGGATTTGTACGAGCAGTACTTC